The 21 T cell receptor beta chains in this list originate from one sample, sequenced in a study of CD8 T cell repertoires and HIV-1 epitope variants (TCRdb year 2020). Library method: the immunoSEQ multiplex PCR assay. This is the immuneACCESS table as TCRdb keeps it, with only in-frame sequences that have V and J called. A part of the clones is gone; compared with another copy, unresolved V genes explain less than half, and the rest is unexplained. Recorded for this sample are about 95,000 clones; roughly 77% of them occurred a single time. Roughly 24% of the sample is in the top ten clones. Sequencing was done on a sample of uncultured baseline CD8+ T cells from peripheral blood mononuclear cells (PBMCs). These TCRs come from a male donor with HIV.

The CDR3 here is CASKLRLAGGMSSYNEQFF. The CDR3 coding sequence is TGCGCCAGCAAGCTGCGACTAGCGGGGGGTATGAGCTCCTACAATGAGCAGTTCTTC. The chain links TRBV5-1 to TRBJ2-1; the match to TRBD2 covers 13 bases. The CDR3 is made up of 19 amino acids. The V gene end was trimmed by 6 bases and the J gene end by 0 bases; junction bases not matched to a gene: 12. The germline CDR1 and CDR2 sequences are SGHRS and YFSETQ.

About this clone itself: Other DNA sequences in the sample encode the same CDR3. The V gene is TRBV5-1, the J gene TRBJ1-1, with a tentative D call TRBD1 (6 bases). CDR3 length equals 15 residues. Germline V gene sequence: CDR1 SGHRS, CDR2 YFSETQ. Trimming removed 4 bases from V and 1 base from J, with 14 bases in between. For the CDR3, the DNA is TGCGCCAGCAGCCCCCGGGAGGGGGGGAACACTGAAGCTTTCTTT. Its protein is CASSPREGGNTEAFF.

A few counts support this clone. The gene calls are TRBV5-6 and TRBJ2-7, with D uncertain. Germline CDR1 is SGHDT and CDR2 is YYEEEE. The CDR3 spans 14 residues. V lost 0 bases and J 4 bases, leaving 11 bases between the germline ends. CDR3 region: CASSLDTGPYEQYF. CDR3 nucleotide sequence: TGTGCCAGCAGCTTGGACACGGGCCCTTACGAGCAGTACTTC.

The chain uses TRBV6-6 and TRBJ2-7, with 8 positions matching TRBD2. Germline CDR1 and CDR2: MNHNY and SVGAGI (reference sequence). With V trimmed by 2 bases and J by 0 bases, 6 bases remained unmatched. The CDR3 totals 16 residues. CDR3 protein: CASSYTTSGFSYEQYF. CDR3 in DNA: TGTGCCAGCAGTTACACAACTAGCGGCTTCTCCTACGAGCAGTACTTC.

The rearrangement joins TRBV5-1 to TRBJ2-7; D might be TRBD1 (5 bases). The CDR3 is 12 residues long. The V end was cut by 4 bases, the J end by 5 bases, with 10 bases between. The V gene's germline CDR1 is SGHRS and CDR2 YFSETQ. CDR3 amino acids: CASSLPTDEQYF. CDR3 in DNA: TGCGCCAGCAGCCTCCCGACAGACGAGCAGTACTTC. The whole variable domain, filled in from reference TRBV5-1 and TRBJ2-7, reads KAGVTQTPRYLIKTRGQQVTLSCSPISGHRSVSWYQQTPGQGLQFLFEYFSETQRNKGNFPGRFSGRQFSNSRSEMNVSTLELGDSALYLCASSLPTDEQYFGPGTRLTVT.

The genes are TRBV18 and TRBJ1-2, with D hard to call. In germline, CDR1 is KGHSH, CDR2 LQKENI. The V gene lost 0 bases and the J gene lost 4 bases, with 15 bases spanning the gap. The CDR3 contains 16 residues. CDR3 region: CASSPPALMEGYGYTF. Here the CDR3 DNA reads TGTGCCAGCTCACCACCGGCCCTAATGGAGGGCTATGGCTACACCTTC.

The chain uses TRBV9 and TRBJ2-4; D gene ambiguous. The CDR3 covers 15 residues. Germline values: CDR1 SGDLS, CDR2 YYNGEE. The V gene lost 0 bases and the J gene lost 0 bases, with 7 bases spanning the gap. This CDR3 reads CASSVGPGAKNIQYF. The CDR3 DNA sequence: TGTGCCAGCAGCGTAGGTCCGGGAGCCAAAAACATTCAGTACTTC.

The genes are TRBV4-2 and TRBJ2-1, with D perhaps given as TRBD1 or TRBD2 (5 bases each). Trimming removed 3 bases at V and 5 bases at J, with 11 bases between. Germline assignment: CDR1 LGHNA and CDR2 YNFKEQ. This CDR3 has 14 residues. This CDR3 is CASSQGVDHNEQFF. CDR3 DNA: TGTGCCAGCAGCCAGGGGGTTGACCACAATGAGCAGTTCTTC.

The rearrangement joins TRBV5-4 to TRBJ1-1, with TRBD1 matching 8 bases. Per germline, CDR1 SGHNT and CDR2 YYREEE (reference sequence). There are 15 residues in the CDR3. The trim removed 3 bases at V and 7 bases at J, leaving 11 bases unmatched. The CDR3 is CASSSGQGGFGEAFF. As DNA, the CDR3 is TGTGCCAGCAGCTCTGGACAGGGTGGATTCGGTGAAGCTTTCTTT.

For the CDR3, the DNA is TGTGCCAGCAGCTTAGGTCTCCAGGGCGAAGGTGAGACCCAGTACTTC. Residues: CASSLGLQGEGETQYF. The chain combines TRBV7-6 with TRBJ2-5, with D maybe TRBD1 (5 bases). Trimming shortened V by 1 base and J by 5 bases, and 17 bases separated the two germline ends. The V gene's germline CDR1 is SGHVS and CDR2 FNYEAQ. CDR3 length equals 16 residues.

This chain joins TRBV7-8 and TRBJ1-1; D not resolved. Germline CDR1 SGHVS, CDR2 FQNEAQ. V lost 5 bases, J lost 2 bases, and 12 bases lay in between. The length of the CDR3 is 14 residues. The chain's CDR3 is CASSILQVNTEAFF. In DNA, the CDR3 is TGTGCCAGCAGCATTCTACAAGTAAACACTGAAGCTTTCTTT.

The chain carries TRBV27 and TRBJ2-7; no clear D gene. The germline V and J ends were trimmed by 10 bases and 2 bases, with 9 bases remaining between them. Germline-derived CDR1 and CDR2 are MNHEY and SMNVEV (reference sequence). This CDR3 is 11 amino acids long. CDR3 bases: TGTGCCATAGCCGTGACCTACGAGCAGTACTTC. Its protein product is CAIAVTYEQYF.

V is TRBV6-1 and J is TRBJ2-3, with TRBD2 matching 7 bases. The J segment lost 2 bases and the V segment lost 4 bases, leaving 6 bases of the junction unmatched. The V gene's germline CDR1 is MNHNS and CDR2 SASEGT. The CDR3 contains 15 residues. For the CDR3, the DNA is TGTGCCAGCAGTGCGCAGCGGGGCTTCACAGATACGCAGTATTTT. This encodes CASSAQRGFTDTQYF.

This chain joins TRBV6-1 and TRBJ2-1; unclear D gene. The V end was cut by 7 bases, the J end by 0 bases, with 7 bases between. This CDR3 contains 13 residues. The germline gives CDR1 MNHNS, CDR2 SASEGT. Here the CDR3 reads CASTVNSYNEQFF. CDR3 DNA sequence: TGTGCCAGCACGGTTAACTCCTACAATGAGCAGTTCTTC.

The chain combines TRBV9 with TRBJ1-1; D is unresolved. Trimming removed 0 bases at V and 1 base at J, with 7 bases between. Per germline, CDR1 SGDLS and CDR2 YYNGEE. The CDR3 loop spans 14 amino acids. Here the CDR3 reads CASSVVLGNTEAFF. The CDR3, as DNA: TGTGCCAGCAGCGTAGTTTTGGGGAACACTGAAGCTTTCTTT.

This sequence joins TRBV6-4 and TRBJ1-4; TRBD1 matches at 7 bases. The CDR3 length is 15 residues. J gave up 7 bases and V 6 bases, and 11 bases lay outside the gene matches. Germline CDR1 reads MRHNA; CDR2 reads SNTAGT. The CDR3 DNA reads as TGTGCCAGCAGCAGTTCCGGGACAGCGGGTGAAAAACTGTTTTTT. This translates into CASSSSGTAGEKLFF.

This clone was seen more than once but under ten times. The CDR3 is CASSSTSLEQYF. The CDR3 region has the DNA TGTGCCAGCAGCTCGACTAGCTTAGAGCAGTACTTC. The V and J genes are TRBV7-2 and TRBJ2-7, with 7 bases matching TRBD2. CDR1 and CDR2 from the germline V gene are SGHTA and FQGNSA. This CDR3 contains 12 residues. The V gene end was trimmed by 4 bases and the J gene end by 7 bases; junction bases not matched to a gene: 4. The full variable domain, completed using reference TRBV7-2 and TRBJ2-7, is GAGVSQSPSNKVTEKGKDVELRCDPISGHTALYWYRQSLGQGLEFLIYFQGNSAPDKSGLPSDRFSAERTGGSVSTLTIQRTQQEDSAVYLCASSSTSLEQYFGPGTRLTVT.

Of note for this clone: Other DNA sequences in the same sample also yield this CDR3. CDR3 in amino acids: CASSPQGETQYF. CDR3 nucleotides: TGCGCCAGCAGCCCGCAGGGAGAGACCCAGTACTTC. The chain is built from TRBV5-1 and TRBJ2-5, with TRBD1 as a possible D gene (5 bases). Between the trimmed V and J ends, which lost 4 bases and 4 bases, there was a span of 8 bases. This CDR3 contains 12 residues. CDR1 is SGHRS, CDR2 YFSETQ, per germline.

The J gene is TRBJ2-5, the V gene TRBV7-9; 8 nucleotides agree with TRBD2. Germline values: CDR1 SEHNR, CDR2 FQNEAQ (reference sequence). This CDR3 region has 16 residues. Germline trimming cut 1 base from V and 5 bases from J; bases unmatched to any gene: 9. In nucleotides, the CDR3 is TGTGCCAGCAGCTTAGAAGCGGGGGCCCTCGGGGAGACCCAGTACTTC. Its translation: CASSLEAGALGETQYF.

This chain links TRBV10-3 with TRBJ1-1; TRBD1 is a possible D gene (6 bases). CDR1 ENHRY and CDR2 SYGVKD come from the germline V gene. This CDR3 contains 13 residues. V was trimmed by 10 bases and J by 4 bases, leaving 16 bases between them. The CDR3 protein is CATSGSGVTEAFF. The DNA for the CDR3 is TGTGCCACATCGGGCTCAGGGGTCACTGAAGCTTTCTTT.

The table lists this clone with a count of one. The chain is built from TRBV5-1 and TRBJ2-3; 7 bases match TRBD1. The V gene end was trimmed by 2 bases and the J gene end by 1 base; junction bases not matched to a gene: 4. Per the germline V gene, CDR1 is SGHRS and CDR2 is YFSETQ. This CDR3 contains 15 residues. The CDR3 spells CASSFRTGGTDTQYF. The DNA of the CDR3 is TGCGCCAGCAGCTTTAGAACAGGGGGCACAGATACGCAGTATTTT.